This TCR beta chain was obtained from a study of T cells in Graves' hyperthyroidism and ophthalmopathy. General study points: Peripheral blood also featured most of the thyroid clonotypes expanded above 0.001.

On this clonotype itself: Its antigen is undetermined.

From RNA transcripts, TCR beta CDR3 regions were amplified. The HTBI set primed first-round TCR CDR3 RT-PCR. Via MiXCR, TCRdb re-called the multiplex PCR reads, giving one row per CDR3 protein. The table lists about 400,000 distinct CDR3 sequences, around 15% of them singletons. The germline CDR1 and CDR2 sequences are SGHVS and FQNEAQ. Trimming cost V 1 base and J 0 bases, with 16 bases left between them. The CDR3 sequence is 18 residues long. In the ophthalmopathy cohort, Clinical Activity Score was at least 3, NOSPECS grade at least 4, and duration under 3 months. The PBMCs studied were ones that came from roughly 9.1 ml fresh peripheral blood.

The specimen was blood. The source of this sequence is a woman in her sixties with Graves' ophthalmopathy. The chain couples TRBV7-8 to TRBJ1-3; D is unresolved. CDR3 amino acids: CASSLVGASPFSGNTIYF. CDR3 coding DNA: TGTGCCAGCAGCTTAGTCGGTGCCAGCCCCTTCTCTGGAAACACCATATATTTT.